This TCR beta chain was documented in a study of blood T cells in healthy people across ages. Study observations and caveats: A roughly linear age-dependent decrease characterized TCR beta diversity per million T cells. Long-lived donors carried more naive CD4+ cells and greater diversity than aged donors.

As regards this clonotype: No antigen is known for it.

Germline V gene lookup returns CDR1 MNHNS and CDR2 SASEGT. The CDR3 is made up of 13 amino acids. V was clipped by 3 bases and J by 4 bases, with 9 bases between them. PCR was performed a second time for about 7 to 12 cycles using a sample-barcoded 5' primer and a J-beta primer mix. Sequencing yielded, for each sample, at least 3 million paired-end reads carrying CDR3. One entry per CDR3 protein, called by TCRdb with MiXCR from the 5' RACE reads. The sample holds hundreds of thousands of distinct CDR3 sequences, under 45% seen once. This receptor was identified in a man between 60 and 75 years old in good health. Sample: blood. The chain joins TRBV6-1 to TRBJ1-2; D is ambiguous. The DNA of the CDR3 is TGTGCCAGCAGTGAGACACCAGGCTATGGCTACACCTTC. Its translation is CASSETPGYGYTF.